This T cell receptor beta chain was captured in a study of T cells in Graves' hyperthyroidism and ophthalmopathy (dated by TCRdb to the late 2010s). Describing the broader study: Peripheral blood samples were taken at the time of initial diagnosis, prior to any treatment. In about 6 Graves' hyperthyroidism patients, the study also compared T-cell repertoires from thyroid tissue with T-cell repertoires from blood. Once sampling was done, hyperthyroidism patients were given methimazole at a starting dose of 30 mg daily, whereas ophthalmopathy patients were given high-dose intravenous methylprednisolone. A discovery cohort of about 100 patients, about 44 with Graves' ophthalmopathy and fewer than 65 with stable Graves' hyperthyroidism, was used to find distinguishing TCR V-J signatures. Whether ophthalmopathy could be predicted prospectively was tested in an independent validation cohort made up of approximately 19 hyperthyroidism patients plus 17 patients who later progressed to ophthalmopathy. The 75 to 100 discovery patients were randomly split 7:3 into training and test sets. The paper reports TCR Vbeta CDR3 sequencing of roughly 140 peripheral blood samples: over 40 ophthalmopathy, fewer than 80 hyperthyroidism and approximately 17 progressor patients. Here is what the overall study found, with its caveats: Blood samples also contained most of the expanded thyroid clonotypes (frequency above 0.001), which suggests that blood repertoires may reflect thyroid immune responses. A 13 V-J signature model separated ophthalmopathy from stable hyperthyroidism, with approximately 86% sensitivity and about 81% specificity in cross-validation and 80%/75% in testing. No statistical method was used to fix the sample size in advance, and group allocation was not hidden from the investigators. In validation, progression to ophthalmopathy was predicted by the model with roughly 69% sensitivity and 72% to 80% specificity, a median of approximately 6.5 months before onset.

Graves' hyperthyroidism was defined as stable when no progression to ophthalmopathy occurred over 18 months of follow-up. Hyperthyroidism patients were newly diagnosed, with disease duration under 2 months, and aged 18 to 65 years. Exclusion was applied to patients with uncontrolled infections, other autoimmune diseases, pregnancy or lactation. Diagnoses were established on the basis of clinical symptoms, serum thyroxine and TRAb, thyroid ultrasound, and orbital computed tomography. PBMCs were separated from under 12 ml of fresh peripheral blood using Ficoll-Paque density gradient centrifugation. Trizol reagent was used to extract total RNA, and RNA quality was then checked on an Agilent 2100 Bioanalyzer. The TCR beta CDR3 regions were amplified from the RNA transcripts. The TCR CDR3 was subjected to a first round of RT-PCR using the HTBI primer set and the Qiagen OneStep RT-PCR kit. The libraries were constructed in a second round of multiplex PCR and then size-selected and purified. Sequencing of the libraries was done on an Illumina HiSeq2000 using paired-end 100 bp reads. Concerning the study's data processing: SOAPnuke was used to process the raw data, with reads discarded if the reads contained adapters or uncalled bases, had a mean Phred below 15, or lacked an exact constant-primer or identifier match. High-quality paired reads were merged using COPE v1.2.5, and each unique nucleotide sequence was defined as a clonotype. MiTCR v1.1 was used to align clonotypes to the IMGT TRBV, TRBD and TRBJ reference segments. Analysis was restricted to V-J combinations with a frequency above 0.0001, which covered approximately 99% of repertoires. The TCS score was defined as the ratio of F50 (clonal expansion) to E x V (chaos), calculated using BLOSUM62-based TCRdist between CDR3 peptides within each V-J. Welch's t-statistics and random forest reduced around 510 V-J features to 10 to 15, which were used in a naive Bayes classifier (R e1071). TCRdb reprocessing: public reads trimmed at Q25 with fastp, clones called with MiXCR, in-frame beta chains kept. Rows with a matching CDR3 protein are joined into one entry that keeps the most common DNA and genes. None of the V and J calls come from the authors' own analysis; TCRdb made them. For this sample the table gives around 560,000 distinct CDR3 sequences, of which over 15% were detected only once. Of the sample, approximately 18% falls within the top ten clones.

V loses 2 bases, J loses 2 bases, and the germline ends lie 10 bases apart. Via the germline V gene (reference sequence), CDR1 is DFQATT and CDR2 SNEGSKA. From the cysteine through the phenylalanine, the CDR3 covers 14 amino acids. The entry retains the CDR3 DNA only, 42 bases that are in frame from base 1. For this clonotype: Its antigen has not been determined. No base-level quality is on record; no much larger clone is a single base apart.

The sample comprised blood. This clonotype was sampled from a woman under 30 with Graves' hyperthyroidism. This chain joins TRBV20-1 to TRBJ1-5, with the D gene uncertain. The DNA sequence is TGCAGTGCTAGACAGATAGTCGGCAATCAGCCCCAGCATTTT. Its translation reads: CSARQIVGNQPQHF.